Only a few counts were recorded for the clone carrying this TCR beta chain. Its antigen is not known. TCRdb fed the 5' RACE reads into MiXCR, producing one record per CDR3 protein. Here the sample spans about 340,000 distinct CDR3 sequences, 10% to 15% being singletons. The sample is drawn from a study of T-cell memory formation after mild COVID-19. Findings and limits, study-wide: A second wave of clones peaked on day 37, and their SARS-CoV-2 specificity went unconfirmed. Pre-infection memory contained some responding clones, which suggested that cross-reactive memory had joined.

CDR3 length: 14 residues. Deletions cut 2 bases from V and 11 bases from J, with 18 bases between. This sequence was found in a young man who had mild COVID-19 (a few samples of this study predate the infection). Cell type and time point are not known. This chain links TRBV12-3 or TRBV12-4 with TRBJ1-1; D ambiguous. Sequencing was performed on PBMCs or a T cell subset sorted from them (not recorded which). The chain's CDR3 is CASSLPPQEIFAFF. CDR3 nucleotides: TGTGCCAGCAGTTTACCCCCCCAGGAGATATTTGCTTTCTTT.